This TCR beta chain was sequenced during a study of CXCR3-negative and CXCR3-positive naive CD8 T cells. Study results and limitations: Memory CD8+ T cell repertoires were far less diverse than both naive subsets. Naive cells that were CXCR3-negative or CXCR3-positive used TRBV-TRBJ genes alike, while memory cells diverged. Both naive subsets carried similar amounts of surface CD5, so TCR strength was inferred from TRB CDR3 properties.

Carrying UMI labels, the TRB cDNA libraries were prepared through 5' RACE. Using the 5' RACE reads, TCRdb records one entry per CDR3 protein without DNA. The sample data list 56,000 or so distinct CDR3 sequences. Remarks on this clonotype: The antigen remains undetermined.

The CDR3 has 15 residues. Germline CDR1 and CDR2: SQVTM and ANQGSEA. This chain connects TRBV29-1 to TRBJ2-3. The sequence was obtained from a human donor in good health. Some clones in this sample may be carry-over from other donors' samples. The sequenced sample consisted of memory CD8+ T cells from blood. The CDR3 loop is CSVDGQSILRDTQYF.